The 20 T cell receptor beta chains below all came from one sample that was sequenced in a study of CD4 T cells in relation to SARS-CoV-2 and coronaviruses. Some clones are missing from TCRdb's copy, which holds only in-frame ones; the method was immunoSEQ multiplex PCR. The table shows fewer than 35,000 clones, with around 80% occurring only once. No antigen is known for these receptors. Sequenced: memory CD4+ T cells from PBMCs, cultured in vitro. Receptor source: an adult with COVID-19.

CDR3 amino acids: CASSLTSGSPNEQFF. Here the CDR3 DNA reads TGTGCCAGCAGTTTGACTAGCGGGAGCCCGAATGAGCAGTTCTTC. The rearrangement joins TRBV6-2 or TRBV6-3 to TRBJ2-1; 12 bases are a match to TRBD2. Trimming at V came to 4 bases and at J to 7 bases, leaving 5 bases not matched to a gene. Germline CDR1 is MNHEY and CDR2 is SVGEGT. The CDR3 is 15 residues long.

This sequence joins TRBV21-1 and TRBJ2-7. TRBV21-1 is a pseudogene segment. The CDR3 contains 13 residues. CDR3 nucleotides: TGTGCCAGTTTTCACGGGGACGGGACCGAGCAGTACTTC. Amino acids: CASFHGDGTEQYF.

This clone was counted between two and nine times. V is TRBV7-9 and J is TRBJ1-1, with D hard to call. The length of the CDR3 is 14 residues. Germline values: CDR1 SEHNR, CDR2 FQNEAQ (reference sequence). V lost 1 base and J 0 bases, leaving 6 bases between the germline ends. The DNA for the CDR3 is TGTGCCAGCAGCTTAGGACATATGAACACTGAAGCTTTCTTT. Amino acids: CASSLGHMNTEAFF. The variable domain in full, with the rest retrieved from reference TRBV7-9 and TRBJ1-1, is DTGVSQNPRHKITKRGQNVTFRCDPISEHNRLYWYRQTLGQGPEFLTYFQNEAQLEKSRLLSDRFSAERPKGSFSTLEIQRTEQGDSAMYLCASSLGHMNTEAFFGQGTRLTVV.

V and J are TRBV11-2 and TRBJ1-2; 7 nucleotides line up with TRBD1. J lost 2 bases, V lost 6 bases, and 3 bases had no gene match. The CDR3 extends over 13 amino acids. Germline V lookup: CDR1 SGHAT, CDR2 FQNNGV. The CDR3, as DNA: TGTGCCAGCAGTCAGGACAGGAACTATGGCTACACCTTC. Translation gives CASSQDRNYGYTF.

The V and J genes are TRBV20-1 and TRBJ2-3; D remains unclear. Between the trimmed V and J ends, which lost 8 bases and 6 bases, there was a span of 12 bases. Germline assignment: CDR1 DFQATT and CDR2 SNEGSKA (reference sequence). The CDR3 extends over 11 amino acids. DNA of the CDR3: TGCAGTCCCTCCCCGGAGGATACGCAGTATTTT. Translation gives CSPSPEDTQYF.

This clone occurred a few times. The chain joins TRBV15 to TRBJ2-7; 10 bases map to TRBD1. CDR3 length: 14 residues. Germline V gene lookup returns CDR1 LNHNV and CDR2 YYDKDF (reference sequence). The V gene end was trimmed by 8 bases and the J gene end by 0 bases; junction bases not matched to a gene: 4. The CDR3 spells CATGTGESSYEQYF. The CDR3 nucleotides read TGTGCCACCGGGACAGGGGAGAGCTCCTACGAGCAGTACTTC.

The rearrangement joins TRBV14 to TRBJ2-1; 8 positions agree with TRBD1. The ends lost 4 bases at V and 2 bases at J; junction bases unmatched: 13. CDR3 length equals 18 residues. CDR1 and CDR2 from the germline V gene are SGHDN and FVKESK. The CDR3 loop is CASSPFGQGARTYNEQFF. In DNA, the CDR3 is TGTGCCAGCAGCCCATTCGGGCAGGGGGCGAGAACCTACAATGAGCAGTTCTTC.

The rearrangement uses TRBV5-1 and TRBJ2-3; D not resolved. The CDR3 totals 14 residues. The germline V gene has CDR1 SGHRS and CDR2 YFSETQ. V was clipped by 4 bases and J by 2 bases, with 11 bases between them. CDR3 loop: CASSLGLSTDTQYF. The CDR3 DNA is TGCGCCAGCAGCCTAGGCCTATCCACAGATACGCAGTATTTT.

This clone was counted a single time. The chain has TRBV4-2 and TRBJ2-7; 7 bases fit TRBD1. Trimming cost V 2 bases and J 2 bases; bases outside gene matches: 3. The CDR3 has 14 amino acids. Germline values: CDR1 LGHNA, CDR2 YNFKEQ. The CDR3 region is CASSQPGTAYEQYF. In DNA, the CDR3 is TGTGCCAGCAGCCAACCGGGGACAGCCTACGAGCAGTACTTC.

This clone was counted between two and nine times. The gene calls are TRBV2 and TRBJ1-1, with 8 bases fitting TRBD1. V shed 6 bases, J shed 3 bases, and the junction held 3 bases outside the gene matches. Germline CDR1 is SNHLY and CDR2 is FYNNEI. The CDR3 contains 13 residues. CDR3 DNA sequence: TGTGCCAGCAGACAGGGGGGTTACACTGAAGCTTTCTTT. This encodes CASRQGGYTEAFF.

This rearrangement joins TRBV4-1 to TRBJ2-7, with D perhaps TRBD1 (6 bases). The length of the CDR3 is 16 residues. Germline assignment: CDR1 MGHRA and CDR2 YSYEKL. V shed 4 bases and J shed 6 bases, with 22 bases lying between them. CDR3 nucleotides: TGCGCCAGCAGCCTTGGCCCCTTCCGACAGGTCGGCGAGCAGTACTTC. Translation: CASSLGPFRQVGEQYF.

The chain is built from TRBV11-2 and TRBJ2-7; TRBD2 agrees at 7 bases. V lost 5 bases, J lost 3 bases, and 7 bases stayed unmatched. Per germline, CDR1 SGHAT and CDR2 FQNNGV. There are 14 residues in the CDR3. This chain's CDR3 is CASSASGALYEQYF. The CDR3 DNA follows: TGTGCCAGCAGCGCTAGCGGAGCACTCTACGAGCAGTACTTC.

The V gene is TRBV28, the J gene TRBJ1-5; TRBD1 is a possible D gene (6 bases). Per germline, CDR1 MDHEN and CDR2 SYDVKM. The CDR3 extends over 14 amino acids. Trimming removed 7 bases at V and 0 bases at J, with 10 bases between. In nucleotides, the CDR3 is TGTGCCAGCACGGACAGCCCTAGCAATCAGCCCCAGCATTTT. Translation gives CASTDSPSNQPQHF.

This clone was observed once. The J gene is TRBJ2-3, the V gene TRBV24-1; D is uncertain. The germline CDR1 and CDR2 sequences are KGHDR and SFDVKD. This CDR3 is 13 amino acids long. Trimming cost V 5 bases and J 4 bases, with 9 bases left between them. CDR3 sequence (DNA): TGTGCCACCAGTGTGGGTTTTGCAGATACGCAGTATTTT. Its translation: CATSVGFADTQYF.

The rearrangement uses TRBV9 and TRBJ2-1; D unclear. CDR3 length: 14 residues. Germline loops: CDR1 SGDLS, CDR2 YYNGEE. The V and J ends lost 4 bases and 5 bases respectively, with 13 bases between them. The CDR3, as DNA: TGTGCCAGCAGCTTAAGACGAGGAGACAATGAGCAGTTCTTC. It is translated as CASSLRRGDNEQFF.

The genes are TRBV2 and TRBJ1-5; D gene unclear. Per the germline V gene, CDR1 is SNHLY and CDR2 is FYNNEI. V was shortened by 5 bases and J by 0 bases, with 20 bases between the two germline ends. CDR3 size: 18 residues. This chain's CDR3 is CASSFLVLTLYSNQPQHF. The CDR3, as DNA: TGTGCCAGCAGTTTTCTCGTCTTAACACTTTATAGCAATCAGCCCCAGCATTTT.

The gene calls are TRBV5-4 and TRBJ2-1; possible D gene TRBD2, 6 bases. The V gene's germline CDR1 is SGHNT and CDR2 YYREEE (reference sequence). With 4 bases removed from V and 4 bases from J, the gap between germline ends came to 15 bases. This CDR3 is built from 15 residues. As DNA, the CDR3 is TGTGCCAGCAGCACACCGCTCGGGGGATACAATGAGCAGTTCTTC. Translation gives CASSTPLGGYNEQFF.

This clone was detected a few times. This chain links TRBV7-9 with TRBJ2-3, with 7 nucleotides matching TRBD2. The CDR3 totals 15 residues. Germline-derived CDR1 and CDR2 are SEHNR and FQNEAQ (reference sequence). Trimming took 5 bases from V and 0 from J; bases not matched to a gene: 5. CDR3 amino acids: CASSDGRRSTDTQYF. In DNA form, the CDR3 reads TGTGCCAGCAGCGACGGGAGGAGGAGCACAGATACGCAGTATTTT.

The rearrangement uses TRBV19 and TRBJ2-7; possible D gene TRBD2, 6 bases. The CDR3 covers 15 residues. Germline loops: CDR1 LNHDA, CDR2 SQIVND (reference sequence). The ends were cut back, 3 bases at V and 7 bases at J, with 19 bases in the middle. The CDR3 loop reads CASSMGRGAMGEQYF. In nucleotides, the CDR3 is TGTGCCAGTAGTATGGGGCGCGGGGCGATGGGGGAGCAGTACTTC.

This chain uses TRBV6-5 with TRBJ1-2; TRBD1 might be the D (6 bases). This CDR3 is 13 amino acids long. Between the trimmed V and J ends, which lost 6 bases and 0 bases, there was a span of 8 bases. Germline CDR1 and CDR2: MNHEY and SVGAGI. Here the CDR3 reads CASRDSTNYGYTF. As DNA, the CDR3 is TGTGCCAGCAGGGACAGTACTAACTATGGCTACACCTTC.